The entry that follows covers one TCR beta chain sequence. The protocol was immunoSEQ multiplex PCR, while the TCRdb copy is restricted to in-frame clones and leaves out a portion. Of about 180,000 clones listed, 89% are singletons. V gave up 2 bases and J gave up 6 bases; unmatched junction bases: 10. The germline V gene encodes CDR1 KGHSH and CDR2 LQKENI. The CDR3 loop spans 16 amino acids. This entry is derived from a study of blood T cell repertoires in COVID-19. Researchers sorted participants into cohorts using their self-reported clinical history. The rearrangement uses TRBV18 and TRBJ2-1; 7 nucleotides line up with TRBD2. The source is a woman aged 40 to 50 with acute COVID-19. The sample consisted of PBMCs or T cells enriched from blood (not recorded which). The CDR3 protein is CASSPIRPTSTNEQFF. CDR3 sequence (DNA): TGTGCCAGCTCACCAATCAGGCCGACTAGCACCAATGAGCAGTTCTTC.